This T cell receptor beta chain was profiled in a study of beta chain features in type 1 diabetes. Study-level results: Insertions at VDJ junctions were less frequent in type 1 diabetes patients. These patients also deleted more nucleotides at the same junctions.

This clone was seen a few times. What it binds is unknown. Expressed TCRB transcripts were sequenced, since all the RNA that had been isolated was reverse transcribed. Some clones are missing from TCRdb's copy, which holds only in-frame ones; the method was immunoSEQ multiplex PCR. This table holds a few hundred thousand clones, more than 11% found once. J lost 7 bases, V lost 7 bases, and 8 bases had no gene match. This CDR3 region has 14 residues. Germline loops: CDR1 SGHTA, CDR2 FQGNSA. Sampling consisted of one heparinised blood draw per donor, averaging approximately 120 mL. The sequence derives from a man aged 25 to 45 in good health. This rearrangement joins TRBV7-2 to TRBJ2-1; the match to TRBD1 covers 9 bases. Specimen: naive CD4+ T cells from blood. CDR3 amino acids: CASTPRDRENEQFF. The CDR3, as DNA: TGTGCCAGCACCCCCCGGGACAGGGAAAATGAGCAGTTCTTC.